This entry lists 21 T cell receptor beta chains sequenced from one sample in a study of T cells after yellow fever vaccination. TCRdb reprocessed the 5' RACE reads with MiXCR, giving one entry per CDR3 protein. Of a few hundred thousand distinct CDR3 sequences in the sample, about 17% were seen once. This specimen consisted of PBMCs, obtained 5 days after the first yellow fever vaccination. These TCRs come from a man aged 18 to 29 who received the YFV17D yellow fever vaccine.

The gene calls are TRBV5-1 and TRBJ1-1; TRBD1 agrees at 7 bases. Germline values: CDR1 SGHRS, CDR2 YFSETQ. V was clipped by 4 bases and J by 1 base; unmatched bases: 4. The CDR3 has 14 residues. The CDR3 sequence is CASSVDRPNTEAFF. CDR3 nucleotides: TGCGCCAGCAGCGTGGACAGGCCGAACACTGAAGCTTTCTTT.

This clonotype was recorded a few times. The chain carries TRBV10-3 and TRBJ1-2; 9 nucleotides align to TRBD1. The CDR3 length is 15 residues. Trimming at V came to 4 bases and at J to 2 bases, leaving 5 bases not matched to a gene. Looked up from germline, CDR1 is ENHRY and CDR2 is SYGVKD. CDR3 nucleotides: TGTGCCATCAGTGGTAACAGGGGGCACAACTATGGCTACACCTTC. Its protein is CAISGNRGHNYGYTF.

The CDR3, as DNA: TGTGCCAGCAGTTATGGCTCCCGGGGGGGCACCCAGTACTTC. This translates into CASSYGSRGGTQYF. V is TRBV6-5 and J is TRBJ2-5, with 8 bases identical to TRBD2. J gave up 8 bases and V 3 bases, and 8 bases lay outside the gene matches. The CDR3 runs 14 residues. Germline V gene lookup returns CDR1 MNHEY and CDR2 SVGAGI.

This clonotype was seen only a few times. This rearrangement joins TRBV3-1 to TRBJ2-7; D is ambiguous. V shed 1 base and J shed 7 bases, with 11 bases lying between them. The CDR3 loop spans 13 amino acids. Germline V CDR1 and CDR2: LGHDT, YNNKEL (reference sequence). Written as DNA, the CDR3 is TGTGCCAGCAGCCAAGCTTTGGCTCGAGAGCAGTACTTC. It yields the protein CASSQALAREQYF.

This clonotype has at least ten counts. This chain uses TRBV12-3 or TRBV12-4 with TRBJ2-3; D is uncertain. The V end lost 5 bases, the J end lost 6 bases, and 12 bases lay between the germline ends. The CDR3 spans 13 residues. The DNA for the CDR3 is TGTGCCAGCAGTGTCCAAGCCGCGGATACGCAGTATTTT. The encoded protein is CASSVQAADTQYF.

This clonotype was seen a few times. V is TRBV18 and J is TRBJ2-1; 11 positions agree with TRBD2. This CDR3 is 17 amino acids long. Trimming cost V 3 bases and J 7 bases; bases outside gene matches: 11. Germline lookup yields CDR1 KGHSH and CDR2 LQKENI. The chain's CDR3 is CASSPLAGGRIRNEQFF. As DNA, the CDR3 is TGTGCCAGCTCACCGCTAGCGGGGGGCCGCATAAGGAATGAGCAGTTCTTC.

In this sample, this clonotype turned up a few times. The genes are TRBV6-2 or TRBV6-3 and TRBJ2-3, with 10 bases lining up with TRBD2. The CDR3 runs 15 residues. V was pared by 8 bases and J by 5 bases, with 10 bases of the junction left unmatched. Germline CDR1 is MNHEY and CDR2 is SVGEGT. CDR3 region: CASFEAGGPKDTQYF. DNA for the CDR3: TGTGCCAGCTTCGAAGCGGGGGGGCCGAAAGATACGCAGTATTTT.

The gene calls are TRBV3-1 and TRBJ1-5; D call uncertain. The CDR3 runs 15 residues. Germline CDR1 and CDR2: LGHDT and YNNKEL (reference sequence). The V end was cut by 0 bases, the J end by 4 bases, with 10 bases between. DNA of the CDR3: TGTGCCAGCAGCCAAGACACAGTGAGGAATCAGCCCCAGCATTTT. Translation: CASSQDTVRNQPQHF.

This clonotype has a count of ten or more. The rearrangement links TRBV30 to TRBJ1-2, with D unclear. V lost 0 bases, J lost 14 bases, and 16 bases lay in between. The CDR3 has 12 residues. Germline V gene sequence: CDR1 GTSNPN, CDR2 SVGIG (reference sequence). CDR3 amino acids: CAWSVGGEVRTF. The CDR3 DNA follows: TGTGCCTGGAGTGTAGGCGGGGAAGTTCGGACCTTC.

This clonotype was seen a handful of times. The chain links TRBV7-2 to TRBJ2-7; 14 nucleotides align to TRBD2. CDR3 length: 15 amino acids. The germline CDR1 and CDR2 sequences are SGHTA and FQGNSA. V trimming: 6 bases; J trimming: 7 bases; junction bases outside the gene matches: 8. The CDR3 here is CASRETSGGAWEQYF. For the CDR3, the DNA is TGTGCCAGCAGGGAGACTAGCGGGGGGGCCTGGGAGCAGTACTTC. Full variable domain (missing parts from reference TRBV7-2 and TRBJ2-7): GAGVSQSPSNKVTEKGKDVELRCDPISGHTALYWYRQSLGQGLEFLIYFQGNSAPDKSGLPSDRFSAERTGGSVSTLTIQRTQQEDSAVYLCASRETSGGAWEQYFGPGTRLTVT.

This clonotype came up a few times. The chain joins TRBV20-1 to TRBJ2-3; 11 bases line up with TRBD2. V lost 3 bases to trimming and J lost 2 bases; unmatched junction nucleotides: 4. CDR3 length: 15 residues. In germline, CDR1 is DFQATT, CDR2 SNEGSKA (reference sequence). The chain's CDR3 is CSASQLAGDTDTQYF. The CDR3, as DNA: TGCAGTGCTAGTCAACTAGCGGGGGACACAGATACGCAGTATTTT.

The V and J genes are TRBV10-3 and TRBJ2-7; 11 bases fit TRBD1. CDR1 is ENHRY, CDR2 SYGVKD, per germline. The CDR3 extends over 15 amino acids. The V segment lost 6 bases and the J segment 1 base; nucleotides outside the gene matches: 5. The DNA of the CDR3 is TGTGCCATCAGATCCGGGACAGGGGGTTCCTACGAGCAGTACGTC. Amino acid sequence: CAIRSGTGGSYEQYV.

The chain carries TRBV29-1 and TRBJ1-4; TRBD1 might be the D (5 bases). Deletions cut 6 bases from V and 0 bases from J, with 11 bases between. The germline gives CDR1 SQVTM, CDR2 ANQGSEA. There are 14 residues in the CDR3. The chain's CDR3 is CSVGGPATNEKLFF. The CDR3 DNA sequence: TGCAGCGTGGGGGGTCCAGCAACTAATGAAAAACTGTTTTTT.

This clonotype was seen many times. The chain joins TRBV7-9 to TRBJ1-1; the match to TRBD1 covers 8 bases. Per germline, CDR1 SEHNR and CDR2 FQNEAQ (reference sequence). The ends lost 2 bases at V and 1 base at J; junction bases unmatched: 3. This CDR3 has 15 residues. The CDR3 DNA reads as TGTGCCAGCAGCTTACGAGGACAGGGGAACACTGAAGCTTTCTTT. Residues: CASSLRGQGNTEAFF.

This clonotype was counted between two and nine times. The chain couples TRBV4-3 to TRBJ2-1; 8 bases are shared with TRBD2. This CDR3 is built from 18 residues. V shed 0 bases, J shed 7 bases, and the junction held 14 bases outside the gene matches. Per the germline V gene, CDR1 is LGHNA and CDR2 is YSLEER. CDR3 bases: TGCGCCAGCAGCCAAGATGGGGGTCAGGCGGGGGGTATGAATGAGCAGTTCTTC. This sequence encodes CASSQDGGQAGGMNEQFF.

V is TRBV5-1 and J is TRBJ2-1; D is perhaps TRBD1 or TRBD2 (5 bases each). V was pared by 2 bases and J by 0 bases, with 15 bases between. This CDR3 contains 17 residues. Germline V gives CDR1 SGHRS, CDR2 YFSETQ. The CDR3 reads CASSFGWGMSSYNEQFF. The CDR3 DNA follows: TGCGCCAGCAGCTTCGGGTGGGGGATGAGCTCCTACAATGAGCAGTTCTTC.

This clonotype was observed a handful of times. This sequence joins TRBV5-5 and TRBJ2-7; D gene unclear. Trimming pared 6 bases from V and 0 bases from J, leaving 16 bases between. Germline V lookup: CDR1 SGHKS, CDR2 YYEKEE (reference sequence). The CDR3 totals 15 residues. CDR3 sequence (DNA): TGTGCCAGCAACGACGGGCGAGTGAGCTCCTACGAGCAGTACGTC. Protein: CASNDGRVSSYEQYV.

V usage is TRBV6-6 and J usage is TRBJ2-7, with unresolved D. This CDR3 region has 12 residues. Germline V lookup: CDR1 MNHNY, CDR2 SVGAGI (reference sequence). Trimming removed 4 bases from V and 3 bases from J, with 7 bases in between. CDR3 bases: TGTGCCAGCAGTTCCGTCGGCTACGAGCAGTACGTC. It encodes CASSSVGYEQYV.

This chain links TRBV5-1 with TRBJ2-3, with D uncertain. Germline-derived CDR1 and CDR2 are SGHRS and YFSETQ. The CDR3 is 14 residues long. Between the trimmed V and J ends, which lost 4 bases and 0 bases, there was a span of 9 bases. The CDR3 is CASSPTPSTDTQYF. In DNA, the CDR3 is TGCGCCAGCAGCCCGACGCCGAGCACAGATACGCAGTATTTT.

The sample holds a few counts of this clonotype. The genes are TRBV7-3 and TRBJ2-2; tentatively, D is TRBD1 (5 bases). V was pared by 5 bases and J by 8 bases, with 15 bases between. The CDR3 has 14 residues. CDR1 is SGHTA and CDR2 is FQGTGA in the germline V gene. The CDR3: CASSAQAGSGELFF. The CDR3 DNA is TGTGCCAGCAGCGCTCAAGCAGGGTCAGGGGAGCTGTTTTTT. The complete variable domain, with remaining parts taken from reference TRBV7-3 and TRBJ2-2, reads GAGVSQTPSNKVTEKGKYVELRCDPISGHTALYWYRQSLGQGPEFLIYFQGTGAADDSGLPNDRFFAVRPEGSVSTLKIQRTERGDSAVYLCASSAQAGSGELFFGEGSRLTVL.

The rearrangement uses TRBV5-6 and TRBJ2-5, with D possibly matching TRBD2 (5 bases). The germline V gene has CDR1 SGHDT and CDR2 YYEEEE. The CDR3 consists of 15 residues. V was pared by 4 bases and J by 10 bases, with 23 bases between. Here the CDR3 reads CASSTTGNSREFQYF. CDR3 nucleotide sequence: TGTGCCAGCAGCACTACCGGGAACTCACGTGAGTTCCAGTACTTC.